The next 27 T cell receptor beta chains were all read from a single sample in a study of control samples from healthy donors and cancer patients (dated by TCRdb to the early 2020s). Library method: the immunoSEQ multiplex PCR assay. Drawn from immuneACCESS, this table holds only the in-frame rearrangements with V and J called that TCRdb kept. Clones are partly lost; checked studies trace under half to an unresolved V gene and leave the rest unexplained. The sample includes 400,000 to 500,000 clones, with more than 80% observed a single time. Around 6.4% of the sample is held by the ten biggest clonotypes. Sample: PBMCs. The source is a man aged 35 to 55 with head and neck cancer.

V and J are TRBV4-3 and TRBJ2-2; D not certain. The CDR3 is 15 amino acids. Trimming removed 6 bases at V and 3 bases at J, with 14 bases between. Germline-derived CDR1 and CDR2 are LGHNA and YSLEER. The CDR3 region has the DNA TGCGCCAGCAGTTTTAATGCGAGGTACACCGGGGAGCTGTTTTTT. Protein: CASSFNARYTGELFF.

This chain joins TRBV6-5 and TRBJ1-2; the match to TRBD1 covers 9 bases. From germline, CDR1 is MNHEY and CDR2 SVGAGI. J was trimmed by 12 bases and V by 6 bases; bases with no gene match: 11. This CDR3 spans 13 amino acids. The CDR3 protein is CASRPWTGAPDTF. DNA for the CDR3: TGTGCCAGCAGACCCTGGACAGGGGCGCCGGACACCTTC.

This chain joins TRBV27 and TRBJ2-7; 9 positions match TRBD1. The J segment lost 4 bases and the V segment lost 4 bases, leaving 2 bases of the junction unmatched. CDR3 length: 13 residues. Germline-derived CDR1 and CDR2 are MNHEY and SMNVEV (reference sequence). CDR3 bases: TGTGCCAGCAGTTGGGGACAGGGTTACGAGCAGTACTTC. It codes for CASSWGQGYEQYF.

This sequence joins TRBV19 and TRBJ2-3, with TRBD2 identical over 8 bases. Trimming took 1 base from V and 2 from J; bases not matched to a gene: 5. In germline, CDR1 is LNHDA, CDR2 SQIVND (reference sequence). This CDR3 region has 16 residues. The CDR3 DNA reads TGTGCCAGTAGTATAGGCAGCGGGAGTTACACAGATACGCAGTATTTT. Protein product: CASSIGSGSYTDTQYF. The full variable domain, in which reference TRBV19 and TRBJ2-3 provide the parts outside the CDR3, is DGGITQSPKYLFRKEGQNVTLSCEQNLNHDAMYWYRQDPGQGLRLIYYSQIVNDFQKGDIAEGYSVSREKKESFPLTVTSAQKNPTAFYLCASSIGSGSYTDTQYFGPGTRLTVL.

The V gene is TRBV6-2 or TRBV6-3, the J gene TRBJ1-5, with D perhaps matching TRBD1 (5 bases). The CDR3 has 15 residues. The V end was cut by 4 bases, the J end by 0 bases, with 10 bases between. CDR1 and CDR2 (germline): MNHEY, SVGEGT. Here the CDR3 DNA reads TGTGCCAGCAGTTCGACCCAGGGTAGCAATCAGCCCCAGCATTTT. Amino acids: CASSSTQGSNQPQHF.

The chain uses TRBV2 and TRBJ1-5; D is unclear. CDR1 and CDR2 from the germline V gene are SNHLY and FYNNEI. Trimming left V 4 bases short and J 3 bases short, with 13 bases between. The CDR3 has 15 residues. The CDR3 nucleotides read TGTGCCAGCAGTGGATTTGCCAGGTACAATCAGCCCCAGCATTTT. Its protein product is CASSGFARYNQPQHF. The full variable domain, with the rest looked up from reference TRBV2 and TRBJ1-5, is EPEVTQTPSHQVTQMGQEVILRCVPISNHLYFYWYRQILGQKVEFLVSFYNNEISEKSEIFDDQFSVERPDGSNFTLKIRSTKLEDSAMYFCASSGFARYNQPQHFGDGTRLSIL.

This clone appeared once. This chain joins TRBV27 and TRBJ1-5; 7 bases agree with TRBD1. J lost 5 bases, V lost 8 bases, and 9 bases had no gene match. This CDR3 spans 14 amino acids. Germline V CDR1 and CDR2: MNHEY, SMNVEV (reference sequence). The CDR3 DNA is TGTGCCAGCCCTCCCGGGCAGGGGGATCAGCCCCAGCATTTT. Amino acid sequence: CASPPGQGDQPQHF.

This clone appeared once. This CDR3 is CASSYGDSVQFF. The CDR3, as DNA: TGTGCCAGCAGTTACGGGGACTCGGTACAGTTCTTC. The J gene is TRBJ2-1, the V gene TRBV6-2 or TRBV6-3, with D perhaps TRBD2 (6 bases). This CDR3 is 12 amino acids long. V was clipped by 2 bases and J by 13 bases, with 12 bases between them. Per germline, CDR1 MNHEY and CDR2 SVGEGT.

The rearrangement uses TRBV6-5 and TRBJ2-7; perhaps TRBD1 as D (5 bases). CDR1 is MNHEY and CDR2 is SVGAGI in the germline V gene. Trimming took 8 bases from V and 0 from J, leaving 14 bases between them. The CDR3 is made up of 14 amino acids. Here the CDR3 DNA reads TGTGCCAGCGCAGCCAGGGATAGCTCCTACGAGCAGTACTTC. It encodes CASAARDSSYEQYF.

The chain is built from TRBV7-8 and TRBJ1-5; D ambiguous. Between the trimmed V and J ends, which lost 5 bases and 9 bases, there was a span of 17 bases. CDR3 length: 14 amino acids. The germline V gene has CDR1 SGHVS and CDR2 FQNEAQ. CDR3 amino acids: CASSGPGSPRPQHF. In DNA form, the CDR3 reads TGTGCCAGCAGCGGACCAGGTTCCCCTCGGCCCCAGCATTTT.

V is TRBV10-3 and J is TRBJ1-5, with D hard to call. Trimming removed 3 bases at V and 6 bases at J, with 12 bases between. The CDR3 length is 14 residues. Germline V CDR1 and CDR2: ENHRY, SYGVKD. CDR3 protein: CAISESVSVQPQHF. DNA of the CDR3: TGTGCCATCAGTGAATCAGTCTCCGTTCAGCCCCAGCATTTT.

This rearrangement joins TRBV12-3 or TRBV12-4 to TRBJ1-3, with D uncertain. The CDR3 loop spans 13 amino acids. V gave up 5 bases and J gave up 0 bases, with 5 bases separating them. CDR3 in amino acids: CASSMISGNTIYF. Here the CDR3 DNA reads TGTGCCAGCAGTATGATCTCTGGAAACACCATATATTTT.

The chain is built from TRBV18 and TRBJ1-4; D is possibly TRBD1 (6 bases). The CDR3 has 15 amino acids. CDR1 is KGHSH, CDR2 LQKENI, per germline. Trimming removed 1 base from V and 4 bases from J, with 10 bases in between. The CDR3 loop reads CASSPLGGRNEKLFF. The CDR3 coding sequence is TGTGCCAGCTCACCACTAGGGGGGCGTAATGAAAAACTGTTTTTT.

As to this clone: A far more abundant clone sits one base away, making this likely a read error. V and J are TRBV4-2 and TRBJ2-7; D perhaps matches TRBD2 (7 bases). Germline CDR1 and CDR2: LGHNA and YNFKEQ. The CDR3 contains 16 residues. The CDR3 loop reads CARSQDGGGGSYEQYF. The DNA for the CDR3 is TGTGCCCGCAGCCAAGATGGGGGAGGGGGGTCCTACGAGCAGTACTTC.

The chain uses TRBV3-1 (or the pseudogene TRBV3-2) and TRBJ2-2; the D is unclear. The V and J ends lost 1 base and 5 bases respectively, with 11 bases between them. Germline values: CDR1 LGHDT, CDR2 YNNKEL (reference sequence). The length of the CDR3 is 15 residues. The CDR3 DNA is TGTGCCAGCAGCCAAGTCCCCTTGGAAACCGGGGAGCTGTTTTTT. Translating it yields CASSQVPLETGELFF.

The CDR3 sequence is CASSTMPQGGASYEQYF. DNA for the CDR3: TGTGCCAGCAGCACGATGCCTCAGGGGGGGGCCTCCTACGAGCAGTACTTC. The chain joins TRBV3-1 (or the pseudogene TRBV3-2) to TRBJ2-7; D might be TRBD1 or TRBD2, each matching 7 bases. This CDR3 spans 17 amino acids. Trimming shortened V by 5 bases and J by 0 bases, and 20 bases separated the two germline ends. Germline V gene lookup returns CDR1 LGHDT and CDR2 YNNKEL (reference sequence).

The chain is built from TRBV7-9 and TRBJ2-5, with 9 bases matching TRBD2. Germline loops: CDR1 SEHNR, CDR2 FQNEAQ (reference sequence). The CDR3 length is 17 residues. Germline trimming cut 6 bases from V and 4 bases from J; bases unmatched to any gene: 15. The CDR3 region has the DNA TGTGCCAGCAGTAAGTCCGGGACTAGCTATGAAGGAGAGACCCAGTACTTC. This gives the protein CASSKSGTSYEGETQYF.

CDR3 loop: CASSGDSSGSYEQYF. In DNA, the CDR3 is TGTGCCAGCTCCGGGGACTCCTCAGGTTCCTACGAGCAGTACTTC. This chain joins TRBV25-1 and TRBJ2-7, with a weak D call TRBD2 (6 bases). CDR1 is MGHDK, CDR2 SYGVNS, per germline. CDR3 length: 15 residues. Deletions cut 8 bases from V and 1 base from J, with 18 bases between.

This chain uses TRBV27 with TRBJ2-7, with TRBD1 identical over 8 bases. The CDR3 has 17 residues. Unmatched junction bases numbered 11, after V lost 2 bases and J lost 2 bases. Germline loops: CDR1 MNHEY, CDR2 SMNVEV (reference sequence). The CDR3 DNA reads TGTGCCAGCAGTTTAAGGCTCGGGACAGGATATACCTACGAGCAGTACTTC. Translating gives CASSLRLGTGYTYEQYF.

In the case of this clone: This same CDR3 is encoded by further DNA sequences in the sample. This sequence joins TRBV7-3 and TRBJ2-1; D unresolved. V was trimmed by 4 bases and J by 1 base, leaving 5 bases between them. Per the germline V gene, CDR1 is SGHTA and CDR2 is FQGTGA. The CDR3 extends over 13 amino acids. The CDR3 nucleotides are TGTGCCAGCAGCTCGGGTTCCTACAATGAGCAGTTCTTC. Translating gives CASSSGSYNEQFF.

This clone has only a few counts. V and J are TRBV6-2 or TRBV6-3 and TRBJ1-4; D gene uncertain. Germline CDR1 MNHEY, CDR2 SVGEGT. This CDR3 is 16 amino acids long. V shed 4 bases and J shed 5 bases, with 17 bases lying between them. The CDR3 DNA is TGTGCCAGCAGTTTCAGCGCCAAGGCAGCGAATGAAAAACTGTTTTTT. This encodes CASSFSAKAANEKLFF.

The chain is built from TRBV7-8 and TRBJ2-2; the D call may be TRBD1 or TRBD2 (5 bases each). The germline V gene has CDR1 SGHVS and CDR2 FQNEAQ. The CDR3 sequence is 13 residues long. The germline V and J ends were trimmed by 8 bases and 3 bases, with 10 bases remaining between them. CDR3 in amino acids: CASGGVDTGELFF. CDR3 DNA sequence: TGTGCCAGCGGGGGAGTGGACACCGGGGAGCTGTTTTTT.

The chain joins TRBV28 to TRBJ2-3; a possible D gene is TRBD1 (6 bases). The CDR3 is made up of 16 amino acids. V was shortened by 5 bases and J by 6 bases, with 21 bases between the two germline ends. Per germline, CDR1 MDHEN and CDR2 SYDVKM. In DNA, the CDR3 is TGTGCCAGCAGTCCCGACGGGGCAGGGGCCCCGGATACGCAGTATTTT. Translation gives CASSPDGAGAPDTQYF.

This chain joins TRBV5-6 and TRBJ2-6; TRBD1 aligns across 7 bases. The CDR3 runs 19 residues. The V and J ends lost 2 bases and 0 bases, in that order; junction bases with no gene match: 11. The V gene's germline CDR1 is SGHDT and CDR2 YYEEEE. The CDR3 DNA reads TGTGCCAGCAGCTTCAATTCGGACAGGACCTACTCTGGGGCCAACGTCCTGACTTTC. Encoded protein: CASSFNSDRTYSGANVLTF.

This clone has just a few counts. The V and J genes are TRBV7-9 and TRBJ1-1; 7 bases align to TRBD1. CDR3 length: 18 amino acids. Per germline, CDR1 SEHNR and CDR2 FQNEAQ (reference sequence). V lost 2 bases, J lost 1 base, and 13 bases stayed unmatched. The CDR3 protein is CASSLQMRPGTANTEAFF. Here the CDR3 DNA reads TGTGCCAGCAGCTTACAGATGAGACCCGGGACAGCGAACACTGAAGCTTTCTTT.

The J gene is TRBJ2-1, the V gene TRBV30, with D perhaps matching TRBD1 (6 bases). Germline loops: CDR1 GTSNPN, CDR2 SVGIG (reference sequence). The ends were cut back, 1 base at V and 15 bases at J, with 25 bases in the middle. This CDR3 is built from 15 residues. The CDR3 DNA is TGTGCCTGGAGTGGGATTAGCTGGGTGGGGGCCCACCCGTTCTTC. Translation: CAWSGISWVGAHPFF.

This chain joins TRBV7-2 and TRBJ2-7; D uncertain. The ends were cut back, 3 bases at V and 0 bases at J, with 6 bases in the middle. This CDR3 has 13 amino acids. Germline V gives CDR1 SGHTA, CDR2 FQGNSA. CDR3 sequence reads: CASSFGSSYEQYF. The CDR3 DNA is TGTGCCAGCAGCTTCGGGTCCTCCTACGAGCAGTACTTC.